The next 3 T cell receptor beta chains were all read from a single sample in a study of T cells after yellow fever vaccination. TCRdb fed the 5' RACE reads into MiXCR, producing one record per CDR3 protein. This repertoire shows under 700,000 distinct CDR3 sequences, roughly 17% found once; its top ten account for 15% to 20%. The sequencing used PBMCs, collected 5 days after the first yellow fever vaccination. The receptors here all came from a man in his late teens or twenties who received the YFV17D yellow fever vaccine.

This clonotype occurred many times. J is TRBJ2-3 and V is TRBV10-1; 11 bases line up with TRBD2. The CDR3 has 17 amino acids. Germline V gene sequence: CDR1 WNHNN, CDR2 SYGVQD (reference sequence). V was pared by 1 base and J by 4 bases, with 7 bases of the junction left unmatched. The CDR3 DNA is TGCGCCAGCAGTGAGTTTCTAGCGGGGGGAAGGCCAGATACGCAGTATTTT. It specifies CASSEFLAGGRPDTQYF.

The CDR3 loop reads CASSEPGMETEAFF. CDR3 in DNA: TGCGCCAGCAGTGAGCCAGGGATGGAAACTGAAGCTTTCTTT. The chain uses TRBV10-2 and TRBJ1-1; the D gene is possibly TRBD1 (5 bases). This CDR3 is 14 amino acids long. Per germline, CDR1 WSHSY and CDR2 SAAADI. V was shortened by 2 bases and J by 5 bases, with 12 bases between the two germline ends.

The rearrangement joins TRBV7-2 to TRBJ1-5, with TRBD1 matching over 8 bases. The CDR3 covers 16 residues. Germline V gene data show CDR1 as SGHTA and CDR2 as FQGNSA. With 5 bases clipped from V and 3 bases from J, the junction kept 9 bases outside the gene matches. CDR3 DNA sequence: TGTGCCAGCAGCCTACTCCGGGACAGGTCCAATCAGCCCCAGCATTTT. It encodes CASSLLRDRSNQPQHF.